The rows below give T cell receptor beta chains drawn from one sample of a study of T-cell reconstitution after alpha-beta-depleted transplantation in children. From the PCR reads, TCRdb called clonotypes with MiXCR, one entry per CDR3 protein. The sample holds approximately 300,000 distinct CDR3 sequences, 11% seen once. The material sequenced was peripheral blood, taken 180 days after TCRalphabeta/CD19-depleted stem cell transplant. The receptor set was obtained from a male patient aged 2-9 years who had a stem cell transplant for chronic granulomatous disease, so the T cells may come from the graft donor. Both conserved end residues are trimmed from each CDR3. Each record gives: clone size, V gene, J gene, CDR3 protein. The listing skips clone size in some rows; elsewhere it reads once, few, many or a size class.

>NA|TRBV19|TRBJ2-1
ASARSGRTTNEQF
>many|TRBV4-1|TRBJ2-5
ASSAIERAGNEETQY
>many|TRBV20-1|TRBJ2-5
SAQREETQY
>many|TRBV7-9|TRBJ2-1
ASSFGGNSEQF
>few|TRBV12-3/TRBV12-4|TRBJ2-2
ASIKGGIGELF
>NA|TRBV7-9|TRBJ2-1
ASSLGAASYNEQF
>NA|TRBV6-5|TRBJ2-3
ASSYRGTSGTDTQY
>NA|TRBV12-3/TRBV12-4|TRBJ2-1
ASSLTGTTVNEQF
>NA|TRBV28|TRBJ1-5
ASSYRDRQPQH
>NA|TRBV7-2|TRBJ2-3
ASSLAYTDTQY
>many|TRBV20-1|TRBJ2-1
SARVIAGANEQF
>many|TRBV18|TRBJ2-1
ASSPRVAGSYNEQF
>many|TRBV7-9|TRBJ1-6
ASSLVSGWSSPLH
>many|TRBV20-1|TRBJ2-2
SARDARGYTGELF
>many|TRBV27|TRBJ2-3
GSPANTQY
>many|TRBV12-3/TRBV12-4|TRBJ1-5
ASSLTGGGQPQH
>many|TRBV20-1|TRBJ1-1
SASRDTLGTEAF
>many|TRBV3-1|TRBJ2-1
ASSQKSGVTEVRYFRRQF
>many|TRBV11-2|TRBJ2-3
ASSAGRRGADTQY
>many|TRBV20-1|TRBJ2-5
SVPSAGGPETQY
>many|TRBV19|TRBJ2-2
ASSIVRTGELF
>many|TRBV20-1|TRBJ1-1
SARQGGLNTEAF
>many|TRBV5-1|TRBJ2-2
ASSFRDRGANTGELF
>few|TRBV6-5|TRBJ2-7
ASSFRQGAGNSYEQY
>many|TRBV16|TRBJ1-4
ASSQRGGTNEKLF
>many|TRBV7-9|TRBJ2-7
AEETREYEQY
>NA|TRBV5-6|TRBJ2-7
ASSLFLAQDEQY
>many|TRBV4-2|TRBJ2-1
ASSQVGNNEQF
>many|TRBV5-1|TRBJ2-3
ASSPSAGVVDTQY
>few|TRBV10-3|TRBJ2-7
AISDRQGYEQY
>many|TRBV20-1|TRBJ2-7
SARVSGRAYEQY
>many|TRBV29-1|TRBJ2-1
SVVGLDYHYNEQF
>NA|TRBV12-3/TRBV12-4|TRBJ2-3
ASSPGLLPGRAQY
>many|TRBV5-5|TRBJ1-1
ASRPGAKDTEAF
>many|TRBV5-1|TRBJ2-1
ASSPRTADNEQF
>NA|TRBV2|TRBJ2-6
AISTRTGLSSGANVLT
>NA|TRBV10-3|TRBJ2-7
AIRGGLADSYEQY
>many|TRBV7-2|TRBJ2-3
ASSFRGGADTQY
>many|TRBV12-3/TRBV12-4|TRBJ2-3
ASSGSGGSDTQY
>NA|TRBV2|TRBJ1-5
ASSEALVSNQPQH
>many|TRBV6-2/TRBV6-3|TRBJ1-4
ASSFPGKLF
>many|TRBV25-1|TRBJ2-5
ASSPIRAGPLRETQY
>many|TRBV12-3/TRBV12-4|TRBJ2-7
ASSWDSSYEQY
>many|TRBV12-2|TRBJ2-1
ASRLGGQF
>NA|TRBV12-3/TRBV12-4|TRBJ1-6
ASSPRGTGHNSPLH
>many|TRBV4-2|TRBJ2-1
ASIARAGSYNEQF
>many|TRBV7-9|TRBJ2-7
ASSLVIGAGEQY
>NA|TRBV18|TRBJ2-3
ASSPQAGDSDTQY
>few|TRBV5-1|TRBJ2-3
ASSLKWAATSSTDTQY
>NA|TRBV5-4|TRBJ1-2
ASSSGQGRSGYT
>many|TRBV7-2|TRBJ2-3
ASSLPTSGLTDTQY